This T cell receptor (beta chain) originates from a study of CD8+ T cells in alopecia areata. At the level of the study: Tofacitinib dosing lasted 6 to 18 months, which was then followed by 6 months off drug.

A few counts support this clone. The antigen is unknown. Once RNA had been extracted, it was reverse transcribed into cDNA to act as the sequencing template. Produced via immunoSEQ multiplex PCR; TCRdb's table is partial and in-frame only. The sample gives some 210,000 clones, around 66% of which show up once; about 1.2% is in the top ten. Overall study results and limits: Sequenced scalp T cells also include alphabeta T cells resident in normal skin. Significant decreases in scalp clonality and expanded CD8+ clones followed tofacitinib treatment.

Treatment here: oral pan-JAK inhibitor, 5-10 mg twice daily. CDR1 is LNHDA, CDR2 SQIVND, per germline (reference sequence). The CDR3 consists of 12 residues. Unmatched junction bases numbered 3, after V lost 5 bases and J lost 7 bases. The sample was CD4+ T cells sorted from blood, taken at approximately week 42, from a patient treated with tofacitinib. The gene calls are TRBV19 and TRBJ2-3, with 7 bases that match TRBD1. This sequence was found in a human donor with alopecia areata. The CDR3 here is CASSSRGNTQYF. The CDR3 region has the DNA TGTGCCAGTAGTTCCAGGGGGAATACGCAGTATTTT.